The present TCR beta chain was sequenced within a study of memory CD4+ T cells and cytomegalovirus serostatus. As concerns this clone: What it recognizes is unknown.

The CDR3 loop spans 20 amino acids. Germline trimming cut 3 bases from V and 7 bases from J; bases unmatched to any gene: 19. CDR1 and CDR2 (germline): MDHEN, SYDVKM. Original analysis: After removing out-of-frame reads, over 2 million distinct TCRbeta sequences remained. The data were produced by immunoSEQ multiplex PCR, yet TCRdb's version contains in-frame clones alone and is incomplete. Clone size and the V and J calls come from that table; the DNA yielded D and trimming. The repertoire includes under 100,000 clones, approximately 80% of them detected once, and less than 0.85% sits in the top ten. Single viable CD3+CD4+CD8-CD45RO+ cells were sorted as the memory CD4+ T cells. Donors' CMV status reflects serum IgG against pp150, pp28, p38, p52. Study-wide points: About two fifths of the roughly 150 known CMV-associated TCRbeta sequences appeared in CD4+ memory.

This clonotype originated in an adult in good health and CMV-seronegative. Sample: memory CD4+ T cells from blood. The chain links TRBV28 to TRBJ1-5; 12 positions agree with TRBD1. CDR3 amino acids: CASSLVLAGTGGEVVQPQHF. CDR3 nucleotides: TGTGCCAGCAGTTTGGTCTTAGCCGGGACAGGGGGCGAAGTGGTCCAGCCCCAGCATTTT.